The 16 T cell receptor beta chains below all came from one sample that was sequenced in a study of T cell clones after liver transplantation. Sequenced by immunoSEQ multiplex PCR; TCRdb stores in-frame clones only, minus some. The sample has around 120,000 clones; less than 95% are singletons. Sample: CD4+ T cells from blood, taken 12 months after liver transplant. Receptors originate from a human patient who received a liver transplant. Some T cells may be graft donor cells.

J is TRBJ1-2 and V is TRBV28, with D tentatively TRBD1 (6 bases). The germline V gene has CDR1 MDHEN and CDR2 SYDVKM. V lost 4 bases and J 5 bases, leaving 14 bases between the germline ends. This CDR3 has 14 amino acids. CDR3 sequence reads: CASSSRDIPYGYTF. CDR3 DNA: TGTGCCAGCAGTTCCCGGGACATACCGTATGGCTACACCTTC.

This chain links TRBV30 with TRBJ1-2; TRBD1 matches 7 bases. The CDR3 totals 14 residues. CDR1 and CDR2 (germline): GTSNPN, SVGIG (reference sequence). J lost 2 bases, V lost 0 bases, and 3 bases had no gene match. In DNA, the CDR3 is TGTGCCTGGAGTGTAGGGACAGCGAACTATGGCTACACCTTC. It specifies CAWSVGTANYGYTF.

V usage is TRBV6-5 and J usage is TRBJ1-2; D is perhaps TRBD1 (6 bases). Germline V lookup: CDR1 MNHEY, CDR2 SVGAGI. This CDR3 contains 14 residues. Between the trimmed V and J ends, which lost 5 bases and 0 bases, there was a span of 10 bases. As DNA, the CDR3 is TGTGCCAGCAGTCGGACAGCGCCTAACTATGGCTACACCTTC. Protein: CASSRTAPNYGYTF.

DNA for the CDR3: TGCGCCAGCAGCTTGCAGGTAATGAACACTGAAGCTTTCTTT. Translating it yields CASSLQVMNTEAFF. The chain links TRBV5-1 to TRBJ1-1; no firm D call. This CDR3 is built from 14 residues. V lost 1 base and J lost 0, with 7 bases in between. Germline-derived CDR1 and CDR2 are SGHRS and YFSETQ.

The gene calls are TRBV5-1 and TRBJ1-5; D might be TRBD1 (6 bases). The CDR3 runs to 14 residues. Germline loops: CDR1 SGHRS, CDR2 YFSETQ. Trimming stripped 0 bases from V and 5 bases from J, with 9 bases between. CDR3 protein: CASSLAGADQPQHF. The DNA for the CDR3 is TGCGCCAGCAGCTTGGCAGGGGCGGATCAGCCCCAGCATTTT.

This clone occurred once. The CDR3 region is CASSGLAGGGEQFF. CDR3 coding DNA: TGTGCCAGTTCCGGACTAGCGGGAGGGGGCGAGCAGTTCTTC. The genes are TRBV19 and TRBJ2-1; 15 bases map to TRBD2. The CDR3 has 14 amino acids. Germline V gene data show CDR1 as LNHDA and CDR2 as SQIVND (reference sequence). V lost 8 bases, J lost 10 bases, and 6 bases stayed unmatched. The entire variable domain, with the rest obtained from reference TRBV19 and TRBJ2-1, is as follows: DGGITQSPKYLFRKEGQNVTLSCEQNLNHDAMYWYRQDPGQGLRLIYYSQIVNDFQKGDIAEGYSVSREKKESFPLTVTSAQKNPTAFYLCASSGLAGGGEQFFGPGTRLTVL.

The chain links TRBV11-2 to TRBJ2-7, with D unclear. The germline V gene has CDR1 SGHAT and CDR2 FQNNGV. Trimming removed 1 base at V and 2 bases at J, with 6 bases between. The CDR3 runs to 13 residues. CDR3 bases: TGTGCCAGCAGCTTAGGTGGGCCCTACGAGCAGTACTTC. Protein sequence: CASSLGGPYEQYF.

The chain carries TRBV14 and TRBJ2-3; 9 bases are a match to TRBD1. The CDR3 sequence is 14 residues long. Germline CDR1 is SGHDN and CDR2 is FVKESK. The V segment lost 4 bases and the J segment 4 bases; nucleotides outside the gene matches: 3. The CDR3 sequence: CASSLDRGADTQYF. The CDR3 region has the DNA TGTGCCAGCAGCCTGGACAGGGGTGCAGATACGCAGTATTTT.

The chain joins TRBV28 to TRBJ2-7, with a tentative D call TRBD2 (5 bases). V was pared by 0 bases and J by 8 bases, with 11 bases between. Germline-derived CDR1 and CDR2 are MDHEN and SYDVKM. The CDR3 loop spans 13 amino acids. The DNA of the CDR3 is TGTGCCAGCAGTTTATGGGGCGGGTCCCAGCAGTACTTC. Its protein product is CASSLWGGSQQYF.

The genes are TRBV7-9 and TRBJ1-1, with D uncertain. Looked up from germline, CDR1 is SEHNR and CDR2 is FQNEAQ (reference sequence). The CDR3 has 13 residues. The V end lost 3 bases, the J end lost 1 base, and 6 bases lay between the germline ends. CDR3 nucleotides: TGTGCCAGCAGCTTGTCCAGGAACACTGAAGCTTTCTTT. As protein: CASSLSRNTEAFF.

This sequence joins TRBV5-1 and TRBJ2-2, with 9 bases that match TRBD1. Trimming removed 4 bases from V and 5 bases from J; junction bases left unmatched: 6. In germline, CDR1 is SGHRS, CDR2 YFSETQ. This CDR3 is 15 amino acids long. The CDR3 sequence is CASSQRGQGTGELFF. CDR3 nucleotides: TGCGCCAGCAGCCAGAGGGGACAGGGTACCGGGGAGCTGTTTTTT.

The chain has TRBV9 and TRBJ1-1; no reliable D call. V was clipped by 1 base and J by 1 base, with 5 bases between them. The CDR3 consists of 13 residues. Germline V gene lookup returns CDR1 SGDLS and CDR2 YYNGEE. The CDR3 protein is CASSVSQNTEAFF. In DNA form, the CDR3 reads TGTGCCAGCAGCGTAAGTCAGAACACTGAAGCTTTCTTT.

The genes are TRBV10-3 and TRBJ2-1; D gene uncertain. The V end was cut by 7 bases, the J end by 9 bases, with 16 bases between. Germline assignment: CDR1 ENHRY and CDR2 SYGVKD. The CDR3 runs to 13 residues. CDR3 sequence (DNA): TGTGCCATCAAGAGAGATGTTGGGGTTGAGCAGTTCTTC. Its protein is CAIKRDVGVEQFF.

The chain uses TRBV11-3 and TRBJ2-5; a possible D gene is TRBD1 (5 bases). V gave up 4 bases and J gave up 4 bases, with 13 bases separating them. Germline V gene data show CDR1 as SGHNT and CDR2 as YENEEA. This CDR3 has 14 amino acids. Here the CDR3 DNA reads TGTGCCAGCAGCTCAGGGCGTCATCTAGAGACCCAGTACTTC. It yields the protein CASSSGRHLETQYF.

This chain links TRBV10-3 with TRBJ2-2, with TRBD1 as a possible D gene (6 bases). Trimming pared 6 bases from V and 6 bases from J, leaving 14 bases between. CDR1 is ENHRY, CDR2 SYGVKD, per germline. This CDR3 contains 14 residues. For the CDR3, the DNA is TGTGCCATCAGGGACACAGGGTTTTCCGGGGAGCTGTTTTTT. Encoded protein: CAIRDTGFSGELFF.

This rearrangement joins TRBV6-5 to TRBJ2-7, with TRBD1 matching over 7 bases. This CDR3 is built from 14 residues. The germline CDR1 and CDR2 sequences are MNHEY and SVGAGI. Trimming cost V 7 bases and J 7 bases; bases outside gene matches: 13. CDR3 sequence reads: CASTPTGVSGEQYF. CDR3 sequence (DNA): TGTGCCAGCACCCCTACAGGGGTTTCAGGGGAGCAGTACTTC.